Below, 15 T cell receptor beta chains from the same sample are listed, as sequenced in a study of T cell responses to AZD1222 COVID-19 vaccine. Here immunoSEQ multiplex PCR was the method, and the copy in TCRdb shows in-frame clones only, minus some. The sample yields 100,000 to 150,000 clones, around 94% seen once. The specimen comprised peripheral blood, sampled on day 0 of AZD1222 vaccination. Every receptor here comes from an adult in good health.

The genes are TRBV28 and TRBJ2-7; perhaps TRBD1 as D (6 bases). The germline gives CDR1 MDHEN, CDR2 SYDVKM. This CDR3 has 13 amino acids. Trimming took off 7 bases at V and 1 base at J, with 11 bases between the two ends. The chain's CDR3 is CASTGHWSYEQYF. For the CDR3, the DNA is TGTGCCAGCACGGGACACTGGTCCTACGAGCAGTACTTC.

Written as DNA, the CDR3 is TGTGCCAGCAGTGCGAGACAGGGGGTTAGCACCGGGGAGCTGTTTTTT. Its protein is CASSARQGVSTGELFF. The rearrangement links TRBV6-2 or TRBV6-3 to TRBJ2-2, with TRBD1 matching over 9 bases. CDR1 is MNHEY and CDR2 is SVGEGT in the germline V gene. The CDR3 contains 16 residues. Trimming took 5 bases from V and 4 from J; bases not matched to a gene: 8.

The chain links TRBV7-8 to TRBJ1-4, with TRBD1 matching 8 bases. The germline V gene encodes CDR1 SGHVS and CDR2 FQNEAQ. The J segment lost 3 bases and the V segment lost 1 base, leaving 1 base of the junction unmatched. The length of the CDR3 is 15 residues. The CDR3 sequence is CASSLDRGSNEKLFF. For the CDR3, the DNA is TGTGCCAGCAGCTTAGACAGGGGGTCTAATGAAAAACTGTTTTTT.

This clone has a single count. The rearrangement links TRBV25-1 to TRBJ2-7; D gene ambiguous. In germline, CDR1 is MGHDK, CDR2 SYGVNS. V dropped 0 bases and J dropped 4 bases, with 7 bases sitting between them. CDR3 size: 13 residues. The chain's CDR3 is CASSEYNRYEQYF. CDR3 DNA sequence: TGTGCCAGCAGTGAATATAATAGGTACGAGCAGTACTTC.

The chain links TRBV18 to TRBJ2-2; 7 bases agree with TRBD2. The CDR3 has 14 amino acids. CDR1 is KGHSH and CDR2 is LQKENI in the germline V gene. V shed 0 bases, J shed 6 bases, and the junction held 1 base outside the gene matches. The DNA for the CDR3 is TGTGCCAGCTCACCACCGAGCGGGGCCGGGGAGCTGTTTTTT. Translated: CASSPPSGAGELFF.

The V gene is TRBV28, the J gene TRBJ1-1; no firm D call. V lost 3 bases and J lost 6, with 14 bases in between. CDR1 and CDR2 from the germline V gene are MDHEN and SYDVKM. CDR3 length: 14 amino acids. CDR3 sequence (DNA): TGTGCCAGCAGTTTGTGGCTGGAGGGCGCTGAAGCTTTCTTT. Translating gives CASSLWLEGAEAFF.

The chain combines TRBV4-1 with TRBJ2-7; D might be TRBD2 (6 bases). V lost 0 bases and J lost 3, with 9 bases in between. There are 14 residues in the CDR3. Looked up from germline, CDR1 is MGHRA and CDR2 is YSYEKL. Here the CDR3 DNA reads TGCGCCAGCAGCCAAGATGGGGGAGGCTACGAGCAGTACTTC. It is translated as CASSQDGGGYEQYF.

The J gene is TRBJ2-3, the V gene TRBV4-1; the D is unclear. The germline gives CDR1 MGHRA, CDR2 YSYEKL. The CDR3 extends over 15 amino acids. V was trimmed by 0 bases and J by 2 bases, leaving 9 bases between them. The DNA for the CDR3 is TGCGCCAGCAGCCAAGAAGGCAGGATCACAGATACGCAGTATTTT. Encoded protein: CASSQEGRITDTQYF.

This clone appeared a few times. The chain joins TRBV2 to TRBJ1-1; 12 nucleotides line up with TRBD1. Looked up from germline, CDR1 is SNHLY and CDR2 is FYNNEI. CDR3 size: 15 residues. The J segment lost 3 bases and the V segment lost 10 bases, leaving 9 bases of the junction unmatched. CDR3 sequence (DNA): TGTGCCACTTCCGGGACAGGGGGCCGGTACACTGAAGCTTTCTTT. This sequence encodes CATSGTGGRYTEAFF.

The rearrangement links TRBV6-5 to TRBJ1-2; TRBD1 aligns across 8 bases. Unmatched junction bases numbered 5, after V lost 6 bases and J lost 5 bases. The germline V gene encodes CDR1 MNHEY and CDR2 SVGAGI. The CDR3 sequence is 13 residues long. The CDR3 loop reads CASSLRQGYGYTF. The CDR3 DNA reads as TGTGCCAGCAGCCTCCGACAGGGGTATGGCTACACCTTC.

This chain uses TRBV6-6 with TRBJ1-2; D is perhaps TRBD1 (6 bases). The CDR3 contains 13 residues. V shed 5 bases and J shed 4 bases, with 11 bases lying between them. CDR1 and CDR2 from the germline V gene are MNHNY and SVGAGI (reference sequence). This CDR3 is CASSNTGPYGYTF. CDR3 in DNA: TGTGCCAGCAGTAATACAGGGCCCTATGGCTACACCTTC.

The chain is built from TRBV4-1 and TRBJ1-3, with 9 bases identical to TRBD1. The germline gives CDR1 MGHRA, CDR2 YSYEKL. The CDR3 extends over 17 amino acids. J lost 1 base, V lost 2 bases, and 6 bases had no gene match. CDR3 sequence (DNA): TGCGCCAGCAGCCAATCCCCCGGGACAGGGTCTGGAAACACCATATATTTT. Its translation: CASSQSPGTGSGNTIYF.

This chain uses TRBV15 with TRBJ1-2; tentatively, D is TRBD1 (6 bases). The CDR3 covers 14 residues. V lost 5 bases, J lost 4 bases, and 14 bases lay in between. Looked up from germline, CDR1 is LNHNV and CDR2 is YYDKDF (reference sequence). The CDR3 nucleotides are TGTGCCACCAGCCGTAGGGGGGTTGGCTATGGCTACACCTTC. This translates into CATSRRGVGYGYTF. Drawing the rest from reference TRBV15 and TRBJ1-2, the complete variable domain is DAMVIQNPRYQVTQFGKPVTLSCSQTLNHNVMYWYQQKSSQAPKLLFHYYDKDFNNEADTPDNFQSRRPNTSFCFLDIRSPGLGDTAMYLCATSRRGVGYGYTFGSGTRLTVV.

The chain employs TRBV5-1 and TRBJ2-1, with a tentative D call TRBD2 (6 bases). The CDR3 spans 17 residues. CDR1 is SGHRS, CDR2 YFSETQ, per germline. Between the trimmed V and J ends, which lost 4 bases and 0 bases, there was a span of 17 bases. The CDR3 nucleotides are TGCGCCAGCAGCCGGGGGTTGGACCCGAGCTCCTACAATGAGCAGTTCTTC. It encodes CASSRGLDPSSYNEQFF.

The rearrangement links TRBV28 to TRBJ2-7; the match to TRBD1 covers 9 bases. Trimming cost V 9 bases and J 3 bases; bases outside gene matches: 6. The CDR3 has 13 residues. Per the germline V gene, CDR1 is MDHEN and CDR2 is SYDVKM. The CDR3 coding sequence is TGTGCCAGTAACCCGGGACAGGGCTACGAGCAGTACTTC. Protein product: CASNPGQGYEQYF.